A single T cell receptor (beta chain) is shown here with its context. The antigen it recognizes is unknown. No base quality values were provided; no much bigger clone lies one nucleotide off. Each clonotype received, on average, around 10x coverage in deep resolution sequencing performed on a MiSeq, where the target depth lay between 1 in 1 million and 1 in 200,000 T cells. The immunoSEQ hsTCRB Kit was used to generate the TCR beta libraries. The study's processing was this. ImmunoSEQ Data Assistant and ImmunoSEQ Analyzer were used for data analysis, and V, D and J genes were assigned according to IMGT definitions. Clonality was computed as one minus normalized Shannon entropy of productive rearrangement frequencies, ranging from 0 to 1. Only overrepresented clonotypes making up at least 0.05% of each patient's repertoire were included in the public clonotype analysis. Approximately 14 age-matched healthy donor repertoires from immuneACCESS served as clonality controls. TCRdb carries this immuneACCESS record with in-frame sequences only. Its versions omit some clonotypes, under half of them owing to an unresolved V gene in the studies checked, with the rest unexplained. V, J and clone size reflect that table, while D and trimming were determined from the DNA. The sample table lists about 140,000 clones, around three quarters of them with a count of one. The ten largest clones represent around 30% of the sample.

The data are from a study of cytotoxic CD8 clonotypes in ibrutinib-treated CLL (dated by TCRdb to the early 2020s). For the study in its entirety: The cohort was composed of 11 relapsed/refractory and around 15 treatment-naive patients; IGHV unmutated status was identified in fewer than 18 patients. Responses were partial in some 24 patients and complete in 2; after median approximately 66 months follow-up, around 15 stayed in remission and around 12 progressed. Response samples were taken after a median of about a year on treatment, ranging from roughly 6 to 36 months. On average, each sample had a few hundred thousand productive templates and roughly 95,000 productive rearrangements. Longitudinal samples were available for about 30% of the 86 trial participants. Cryopreserved peripheral blood mononuclear cells were collected at three points: before therapy, at response, and at either sustained remission or disease progression. Patients were still on ibrutinib when every remission and progressive disease sample was collected.

The time point label for this specimen denotes: 12 months on ibrutinib. Roughly 1.9 micrograms of genomic DNA were extracted from cryopreserved PBMCs for TCR beta library preparation. Longitudinal blood samples from CLL patients on ibrutinib monotherapy were analyzed using high-throughput TCR beta sequencing. The patients took part in an open-label, single-center phase 2 trial of ibrutinib monotherapy. The study at large found these results: Lymph node repertoires were not examined, and the timing of sampling was not matched between patients in sustained remission and those whose disease progressed. Baseline clonality was found to be higher than that of age-matched healthy donors and was strongly correlated with circulating CD8+ T-cell counts. Clonality rose at ibrutinib response, remained stable during sustained remission, and dropped back toward baseline at progression. Public clonotypes were rare and either shrank or stayed stable during treatment, and the rise in clonality at ibrutinib response reflected expansion of private clonotypes.

Trimming removed 6 bases from V and 4 bases from J; the gene matches leave 8 bases unexplained. Including the terminal cysteine and phenylalanine, the CDR3 comprises 15 residues. Only the CDR3 portion is preserved as DNA: 45 bases, with reading frame beginning at the first base. For CDR1 and CDR2, the germline V gene (reference sequence) lists MNHNY and SVGAGI. Here the chain combines TRBV6-6 and TRBJ2-1, with 8 central nucleotides matching TRBD1. The material was PBMCs, obtained after 12 months of ibrutinib treatment. This TCR derives from a human donor with chronic lymphocytic leukemia. The CDR3: CASSQPGQAYNEQFF. The nucleotide sequence is TGTGCCAGCAGCCAACCGGGACAGGCGTACAATGAGCAGTTCTTC.